This T cell receptor (beta chain) was found in a study of regulatory T cells in long-lasting Graves disease (dated by TCRdb to about 2021). About the study as a whole: Persistent Graves' disease was defined as persistently positive TSH receptor autoantibodies together with antithyroid drug treatment for over 5 years. Persistent Graves' disease patients were compared with newly diagnosed Graves' disease patients by peripheral blood TCR sequencing and RNA sequencing. The study was registered as a clinical trial and conducted in China. TCR sequencing covered about 13 persistent and around 20 newly diagnosed Graves' disease patients, around 33 samples in total. In the clinical cohort, patients with persistent Graves' disease had used antithyroid drugs for an average of around 9.9 years.

Concerning this clonotype itself: There is no known antigen for this receptor. No much larger clonotype is one base removed from it; base qualities were not supplied.

The study at large found these results: Compared with newly diagnosed patients, persistent Graves' disease patients had lower TCR Shannon entropy and fewer highly expanded clones, which suggests clonal expansion. Persistent patients shared more public clonotypes among themselves (around 2,500) than newly diagnosed patients did (approximately 970). Sequencing and analysis were limited to the TCR beta chain. Because the primary lesion, thyroid tissue, could not be accessed, the study looked at peripheral blood alone. The authors noted that the small sample size was a limitation that may lower accuracy.

The time point label corresponds to: persistent/refractory GD, antithyroid drugs over 5 years with positive TRAb. RNA was extracted from PBMCs in TRIzol for both TCR sequencing and RNA sequencing. Graves' disease was diagnosed according to American Thyroid Association guidelines. The patients came from an endocrinology department in Xi'an, China. Each patient gave 8.5 to 9.5 milliliters of peripheral blood, collected in an EDTA anticoagulant tube. PBMCs were isolated by Ficoll Paque Plus density gradient separation without further T cell sorting. RNA quality was checked with an Agilent 2100 Bioanalyzer and agarose gel, and concentration with a NanoDrop 2000. Libraries came from multiplex PCR. The run used an Illumina HiSeq 4000. iRepertoire HTBI primers and Arm-PCR amplification of CDR3 regions were used to construct TCR beta libraries. Before sequencing, the PCR products went through gel purification. The published analysis was carried out like this. Gene usage analysis of CDR3 amino acid clonotypes used the 62 TRBV and around 13 TRBJ segments found across samples. Filtered high-quality paired reads were merged into contigs using COPE and FqMerger. BLAST was used to align contigs to IMGT TRBV, TRBD and TRBJ reference genes, with CDR3 defined following IMGT. Any clonotype with a frequency above 0.1% was classified as a highly expanded clone. Shannon entropy was used to measure repertoire diversity, and the Gini coefficient was used to measure V-J evenness. A clonotype was considered public if more than one individual shared it. The public reads were reprocessed in TCRdb via fastp at Q25 and MiXCR, keeping in-frame beta chains. When rows share a CDR3 protein, they turn into one entry using the most common DNA and genes. TCRdb's processing, not the authors' own work, is the source of the V and J calls. This sample is represented by hundreds of thousands of distinct CDR3 sequences; roughly a fifth of them were singletons. The biggest ten clones account for approximately 6.4% of the sample.

The sequenced sample was peripheral blood mononuclear cells (PBMCs), obtained when the disease was refractory, from a patient treated with antithyroid drugs. This TCR came from a female donor with Graves disease.

The DNA is TGTGCCTGGACAGGTCAGCCGGGGGTTTATGGCTACACCTTC. Translated, it reads CAWTGQPGVYGYTF. The sequence is built from TRBV30 and TRBJ1-2, and the D gene may be TRBD1, 5 bases matching. CDR1 and CDR2, looked up from the germline V gene (reference sequence), are GTSNPN and SVGIG. V is cut by 4 bases and J by 5 bases, and the space between the germline ends is 17 bases. The CDR3 runs 14 residues from the cysteine to the phenylalanine. The entry retains the CDR3 DNA only, 42 bases that are in frame from base 1.